The 19 T cell receptor beta chains in this list originate from one sample, sequenced in a study of T cells in Graves' hyperthyroidism and ophthalmopathy. Amplified TCR beta CDR3 regions derived from RNA transcripts. A set of HTBI primers served as the primers for a first-round RT-PCR of the TCR CDR3. TCRdb reprocessed the multiplex PCR reads with MiXCR, giving one entry per CDR3 protein. The data hold about 520,000 distinct CDR3 sequences, with approximately 25% observed a single time. Sequenced input: blood. The receptors shown here come from a woman in her twenties or thirties with Graves' ophthalmopathy.

This clonotype was seen a handful of times. The rearrangement uses TRBV20-1 and TRBJ1-5; weak D call: TRBD1 (5 bases). With 7 bases removed from V and 2 bases from J, the gap between germline ends came to 24 bases. This CDR3 has 17 residues. Germline values: CDR1 DFQATT, CDR2 SNEGSKA (reference sequence). CDR3 residues: CSVSTAGAGGRNQPQHF. The CDR3, as DNA: TGCAGTGTTTCGACCGCCGGGGCGGGCGGGCGCAATCAGCCCCAGCATTTT.

The rearrangement links TRBV19 to TRBJ1-1; D possibly corresponds to TRBD1 (6 bases). CDR3 length equals 14 residues. With 5 bases removed from V and 6 bases from J, the gap between germline ends came to 16 bases. CDR1 is LNHDA and CDR2 is SQIVND in the germline V gene (reference sequence). CDR3 loop: CASSYLQGVAEAFF. The CDR3 coding sequence is TGTGCCAGTAGTTACTTACAGGGAGTCGCTGAAGCTTTCTTT. Combining the CDR3 with reference TRBV19 and TRBJ1-1 gives the whole variable domain DGGITQSPKYLFRKEGQNVTLSCEQNLNHDAMYWYRQDPGQGLRLIYYSQIVNDFQKGDIAEGYSVSREKKESFPLTVTSAQKNPTAFYLCASSYLQGVAEAFFGQGTRLTVV.

The chain uses TRBV11-2 and TRBJ1-2; D is possibly TRBD1 (5 bases). The V gene lost 0 bases and the J gene lost 6 bases, with 17 bases spanning the gap. The CDR3 loop spans 16 amino acids. Germline V gene lookup returns CDR1 SGHAT and CDR2 FQNNGV. In DNA form, the CDR3 reads TGTGCCAGCAGCTTAGATGGTCCAGGGCTACAGCATGGCTACACCTTC. Its protein product is CASSLDGPGLQHGYTF.

A note on this clonotype: This may be a read error, as it is one base from a much larger clone. This rearrangement joins TRBV6-1 to TRBJ1-5, with 8 nucleotides matching TRBD1. Losses at the gene ends were 5 bases for V and 7 bases for J; bases not matched to a gene: 10. CDR3 length: 15 residues. Germline V gene sequence: CDR1 MNHNS, CDR2 SASEGT. CDR3 sequence reads: CASSSRAGGVQPQHF. Written as DNA, the CDR3 is TGTGCCAGCAGTAGCAGGGCAGGGGGCGTCCAGCCCCAGCATTTT.

This clonotype was recorded a few times. A much bigger clone sits one base away, suggesting this may be a read error. This rearrangement joins TRBV28 to TRBJ1-1, with a possible D match to TRBD1 (5 bases). Germline V gene data show CDR1 as MDHEN and CDR2 as SYDVKM. This CDR3 has 15 amino acids. The CDR3 protein is CASSPWTLLDTETFF. The DNA for the CDR3 is TGTGCCAGCAGTCCTTGGACTTTACTGGACACTGAAACTTTCTTT.

The sample holds a few counts of this clonotype. The chain is built from TRBV13 and TRBJ1-1; TRBD1 matches 9 bases. Germline V gives CDR1 PRHDT, CDR2 FYEKMQ (reference sequence). CDR3 length: 20 amino acids. Trimming at V came to 3 bases and at J to 4 bases, leaving 21 bases not matched to a gene. DNA for the CDR3: TGTGCCAGCAGCTTGGGGTTCTCCCGGACAGGGGTATTTTTAGGCACTGAAGCTTTCTTT. Its protein is CASSLGFSRTGVFLGTEAFF.

At least ten counts were recorded for this clonotype. V is TRBV2 and J is TRBJ2-2; 10 nucleotides agree with TRBD1. V shed 6 bases and J 6 bases; nucleotides not matched to a gene: 13. CDR1 and CDR2 from the germline V gene are SNHLY and FYNNEI. CDR3 length: 17 amino acids. The CDR3 reads CASRYTTGQGMAGELFF. The CDR3 bases are TGTGCCAGCAGATACACGACGGGACAGGGGATGGCCGGGGAGCTGTTTTTT.

Only a few counts were recorded for this clonotype. The V gene is TRBV2, the J gene TRBJ1-5, with D possibly being TRBD1 (6 bases). CDR1 and CDR2 from the germline V gene are SNHLY and FYNNEI. Between the trimmed V and J ends, which lost 0 bases and 2 bases, there was a span of 8 bases. The CDR3 contains 15 residues. CDR3 bases: TGTGCCAGCAGTGAAGCGACAGGTGGCAATCAGCCCCAGCATTTT. Its translation is CASSEATGGNQPQHF.

V usage is TRBV20-1 and J usage is TRBJ1-2, with D perhaps matching TRBD1 (5 bases). V lost 0 bases, J lost 2 bases, and 13 bases lay in between. CDR1 DFQATT and CDR2 SNEGSKA come from the germline V gene (reference sequence). The CDR3 extends over 15 amino acids. This CDR3 is CSARDGGGGNYGYTF. CDR3 nucleotides: TGCAGTGCTAGAGATGGTGGGGGGGGAAACTATGGCTACACCTTC.

This clonotype occurred many times. CDR3 protein: CASSVTRARGEETQYF. Here the CDR3 DNA reads TGTGCCAGCAGTGTGACCCGGGCCCGAGGGGAAGAGACCCAGTACTTC. The rearrangement uses TRBV2 and TRBJ2-5; D is possibly TRBD1 or TRBD2 (5 bases each). The V end was cut by 4 bases, the J end by 3 bases, with 18 bases between. Germline CDR1 and CDR2: SNHLY and FYNNEI. The CDR3 totals 16 residues.

This clonotype was counted many times. V is TRBV28 and J is TRBJ1-3; D perhaps matches TRBD1 (6 bases). Trimming cost V 5 bases and J 0 bases, with 14 bases left between them. Germline V gene data show CDR1 as MDHEN and CDR2 as SYDVKM. This CDR3 spans 16 amino acids. The CDR3 loop is CASSTSGQISGNTIYF. CDR3 bases: TGTGCCAGCAGTACCTCTGGACAGATCTCTGGAAACACCATATATTTT.

This clonotype was found many times. The chain carries TRBV15 and TRBJ1-2, with 7 bases identical to TRBD1. CDR1 and CDR2 from the germline V gene are LNHNV and YYDKDF (reference sequence). J was trimmed by 2 bases and V by 0 bases; bases with no gene match: 9. The length of the CDR3 is 17 residues. CDR3 protein: CATSRDTWDSKNYGYTF. The CDR3 nucleotides are TGTGCCACCAGCAGAGATACATGGGACAGCAAAAACTATGGCTACACCTTC.

This clonotype was observed a handful of times. V usage is TRBV20-1 and J usage is TRBJ1-1, with no clear D. Germline V gene lookup returns CDR1 DFQATT and CDR2 SNEGSKA (reference sequence). This CDR3 is built from 14 residues. V was cut by 2 bases and J by 3 bases, with 13 bases left in between. The DNA for the CDR3 is TGCAGTGCTAGAAACCTCCAGGATTACACTGAAGCTTTCTTT. Translation gives CSARNLQDYTEAFF.

The chain joins TRBV29-1 to TRBJ1-1; TRBD1 aligns across 7 bases. Germline-derived CDR1 and CDR2 are SQVTM and ANQGSEA. V shed 5 bases and J 10 bases; nucleotides not matched to a gene: 7. The length of the CDR3 is 11 residues. The CDR3 spells CSVLHGDRAFF. The DNA for the CDR3 is TGCAGCGTTCTACACGGGGACAGAGCTTTCTTT.

In this sample, this clonotype turned up a few times. A read error is possible here, since a much larger clone lies one base away. This chain joins TRBV24-1 and TRBJ2-4, with TRBD1 identical over 7 bases. Germline CDR1 is KGHDR and CDR2 is SFDVKD. This CDR3 comprises 12 residues. In nucleotides, the CDR3 is TGTGCCACCAGTGAGACAGGGAACATTAAGTACTTC. Amino acids: CATSETGNIKYF.

This clonotype was detected ten times or more. This chain connects TRBV6-2 or TRBV6-3 to TRBJ2-6, with 7 bases matching TRBD1. V gave up 2 bases and J gave up 0 bases; unmatched junction bases: 10. Per germline, CDR1 MNHEY and CDR2 SVGEGT. This CDR3 spans 19 amino acids. CDR3 coding DNA: TGTGCCAGCAGTTACGGGAAGGGGGCGCCGTTCTCTGGGGCCAACGTCCTGACTTTC. This gives the protein CASSYGKGAPFSGANVLTF.

This clonotype was picked up many times. This chain connects TRBV24-1 to TRBJ1-1, with D perhaps matching TRBD1 (5 bases). Germline lookup yields CDR1 KGHDR and CDR2 SFDVKD. The V end lost 8 bases, the J end lost 3 bases, and 12 bases lay between the germline ends. The CDR3 sequence is 13 residues long. The CDR3 loop reads CATKAGGYTEAFF. CDR3 sequence (DNA): TGTGCCACCAAAGCGGGGGGTTACACTGAAGCTTTCTTT.

This clonotype was seen repeatedly, ten times or more. V usage is TRBV7-9 and J usage is TRBJ2-5; TRBD1 aligns across 9 bases. This CDR3 comprises 17 residues. Germline-derived CDR1 and CDR2 are SEHNR and FQNEAQ (reference sequence). The V gene end was trimmed by 0 bases and the J gene end by 3 bases; junction bases not matched to a gene: 8. The DNA for the CDR3 is TGTGCCAGCAGCTTAGCGCTCCTGGACAGGGGAGAAGAGACCCAGTACTTC. It translates to CASSLALLDRGEETQYF.

This clonotype was detected many times. CDR3 DNA sequence: TGCAGTGCTAGAGACCCCGCATTGCACCCCTACGAGCAGTACTTC. It encodes CSARDPALHPYEQYF. This chain connects TRBV20-1 to TRBJ2-7; no definite D call. Germline V gene data show CDR1 as DFQATT and CDR2 as SNEGSKA (reference sequence). Trimming left V 0 bases short and J 2 bases short, with 14 bases between. The length of the CDR3 is 15 residues.